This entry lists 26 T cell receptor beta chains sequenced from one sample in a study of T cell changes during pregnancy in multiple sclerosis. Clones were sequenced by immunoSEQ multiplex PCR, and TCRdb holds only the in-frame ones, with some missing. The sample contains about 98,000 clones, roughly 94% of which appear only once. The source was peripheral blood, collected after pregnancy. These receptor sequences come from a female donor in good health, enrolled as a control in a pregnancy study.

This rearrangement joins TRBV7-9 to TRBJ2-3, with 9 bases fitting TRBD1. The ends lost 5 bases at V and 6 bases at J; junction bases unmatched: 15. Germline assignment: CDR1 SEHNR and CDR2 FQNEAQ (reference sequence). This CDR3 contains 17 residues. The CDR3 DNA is TGTGCCAGCAGCCCTTTACAGGGGGCGAGGGTTTGGGATACGCAGTATTTT. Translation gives CASSPLQGARVWDTQYF.

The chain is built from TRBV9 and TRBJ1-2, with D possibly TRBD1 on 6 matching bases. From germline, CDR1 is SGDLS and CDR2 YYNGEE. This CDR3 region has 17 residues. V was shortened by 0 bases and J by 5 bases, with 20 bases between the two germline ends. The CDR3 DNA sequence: TGTGCCAGCAGCGTAGTACAGGGTATTAGCCCGCGGTATGGCTACACCTTC. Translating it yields CASSVVQGISPRYGYTF. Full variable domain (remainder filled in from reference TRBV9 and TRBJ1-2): DSGVTQTPKHLITATGQRVTLRCSPRSGDLSVYWYQQSLDQGLQFLIQYYNGEERAKGNILERFSAQQFPDLHSELNLSSLELGDSALYFCASSVVQGISPRYGYTFGSGTRLTVV.

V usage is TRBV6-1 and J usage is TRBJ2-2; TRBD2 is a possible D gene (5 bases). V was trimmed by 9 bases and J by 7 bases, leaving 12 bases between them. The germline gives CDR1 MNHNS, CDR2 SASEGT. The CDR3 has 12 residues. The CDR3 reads CASPNGVGELFF. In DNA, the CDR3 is TGTGCCAGTCCGAACGGGGTCGGGGAGCTGTTTTTT.

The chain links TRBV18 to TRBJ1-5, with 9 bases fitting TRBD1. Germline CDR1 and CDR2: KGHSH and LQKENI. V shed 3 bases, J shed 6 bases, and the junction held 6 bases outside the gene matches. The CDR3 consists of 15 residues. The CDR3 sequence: CASSPGQGSFQPQHF. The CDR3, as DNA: TGTGCCAGCTCACCGGGACAGGGTAGCTTTCAGCCCCAGCATTTT.

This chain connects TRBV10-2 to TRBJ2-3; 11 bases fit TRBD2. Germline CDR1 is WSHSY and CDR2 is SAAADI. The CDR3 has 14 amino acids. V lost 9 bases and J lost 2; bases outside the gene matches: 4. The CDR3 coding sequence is TGCGCCAGTAGACTAGCGGGAAACACAGATACGCAGTATTTT. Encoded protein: CASRLAGNTDTQYF.

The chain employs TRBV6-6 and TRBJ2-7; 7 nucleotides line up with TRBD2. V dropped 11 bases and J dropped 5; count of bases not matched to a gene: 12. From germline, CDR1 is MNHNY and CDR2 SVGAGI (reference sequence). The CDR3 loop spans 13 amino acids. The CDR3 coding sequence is TGTGCCTGCGGACCCTGGGAGGGGAACGAGCAGTACTTC. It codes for CACGPWEGNEQYF.

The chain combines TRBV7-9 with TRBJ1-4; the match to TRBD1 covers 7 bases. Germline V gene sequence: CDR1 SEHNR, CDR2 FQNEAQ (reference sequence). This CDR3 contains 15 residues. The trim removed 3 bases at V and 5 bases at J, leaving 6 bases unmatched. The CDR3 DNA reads TGTGCCAGCAGCTTCAGGGGGGCTCGGAATGAAAAACTGTTTTTT. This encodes CASSFRGARNEKLFF.

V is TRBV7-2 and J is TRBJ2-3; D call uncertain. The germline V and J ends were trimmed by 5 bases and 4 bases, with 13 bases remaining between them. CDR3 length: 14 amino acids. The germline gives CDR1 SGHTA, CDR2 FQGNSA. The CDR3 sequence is CASSRTPGADTQYF. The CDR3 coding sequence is TGTGCCAGCAGCCGTACCCCGGGTGCAGATACGCAGTATTTT.

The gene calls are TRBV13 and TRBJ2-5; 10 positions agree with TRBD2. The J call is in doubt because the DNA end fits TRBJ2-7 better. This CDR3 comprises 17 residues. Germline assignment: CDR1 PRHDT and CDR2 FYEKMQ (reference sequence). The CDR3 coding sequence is TGTGCCAGCAGCCGGCGACTAGCGGGCATAGTTCCCCACGAGCAGTACTTC. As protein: CASSRRLAGIVPHEQYF.

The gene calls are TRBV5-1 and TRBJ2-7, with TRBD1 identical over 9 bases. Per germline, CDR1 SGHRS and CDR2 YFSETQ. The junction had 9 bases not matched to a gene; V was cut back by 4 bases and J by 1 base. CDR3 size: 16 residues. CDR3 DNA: TGCGCCAGCAGCACCCGTTTCGGGACAGGGTCCTACGAGCAGTACTTC. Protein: CASSTRFGTGSYEQYF.

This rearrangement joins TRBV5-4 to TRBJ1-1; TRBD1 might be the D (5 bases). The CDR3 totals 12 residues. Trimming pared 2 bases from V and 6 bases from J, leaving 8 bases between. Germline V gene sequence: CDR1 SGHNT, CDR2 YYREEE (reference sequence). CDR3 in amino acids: CASSFGGAEAFF. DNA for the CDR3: TGTGCCAGCAGCTTCGGGGGAGCTGAAGCTTTCTTT.

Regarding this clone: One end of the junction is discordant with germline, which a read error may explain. CDR3 residues: CASSITGLGRNEQFF. The CDR3 DNA reads as TGTGCCAGCAGCATAACAGGGTTGGGGCGCAATGAGCAGTTCTTC. V gene TRBV7-3 combines with J gene TRBJ2-1, with D possibly matching TRBD1 (6 bases). This CDR3 spans 15 amino acids. The germline V gene has CDR1 SGHTA and CDR2 FQGTGA.

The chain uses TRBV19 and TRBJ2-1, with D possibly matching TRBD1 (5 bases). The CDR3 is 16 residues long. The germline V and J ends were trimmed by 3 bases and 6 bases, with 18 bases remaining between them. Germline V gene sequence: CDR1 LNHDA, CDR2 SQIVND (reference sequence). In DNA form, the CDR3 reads TGTGCCAGTAGTATTCAGGACAACCCAAAGATCAATGAGCAGTTCTTC. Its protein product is CASSIQDNPKINEQFF.

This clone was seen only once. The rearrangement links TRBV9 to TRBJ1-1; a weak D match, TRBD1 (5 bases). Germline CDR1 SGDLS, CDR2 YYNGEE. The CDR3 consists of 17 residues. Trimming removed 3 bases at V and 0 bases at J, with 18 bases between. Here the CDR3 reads CASSARWGESMNTEAFF. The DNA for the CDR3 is TGTGCCAGCAGCGCAAGGTGGGGCGAGTCCATGAACACTGAAGCTTTCTTT.

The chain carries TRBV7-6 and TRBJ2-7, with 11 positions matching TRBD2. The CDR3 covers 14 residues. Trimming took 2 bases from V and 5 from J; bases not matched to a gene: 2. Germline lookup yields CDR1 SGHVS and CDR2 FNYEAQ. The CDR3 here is CASSLLAGGNEQYF. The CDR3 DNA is TGTGCCAGCAGCTTACTAGCGGGAGGAAACGAGCAGTACTTC.

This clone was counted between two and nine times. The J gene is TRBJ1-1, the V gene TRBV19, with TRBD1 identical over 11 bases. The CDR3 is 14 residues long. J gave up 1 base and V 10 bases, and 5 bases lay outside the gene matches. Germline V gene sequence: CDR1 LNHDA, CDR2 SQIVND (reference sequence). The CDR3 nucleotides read TGTGCCACCCGGACAGGGGGCGAGAACACTGAAGCTTTCTTT. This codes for CATRTGGENTEAFF.

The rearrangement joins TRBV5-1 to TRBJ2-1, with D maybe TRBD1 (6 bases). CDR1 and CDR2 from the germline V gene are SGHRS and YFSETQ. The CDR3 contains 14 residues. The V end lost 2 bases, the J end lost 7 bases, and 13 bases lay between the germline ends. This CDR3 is CASSFQGLDNEQFF. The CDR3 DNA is TGCGCCAGCAGCTTCCAGGGGTTGGATAATGAGCAGTTCTTC.

As DNA, the CDR3 is TGTGCCAGCAGTAGGTCGGGACTAGCGGCTCAGAGCTCCTACGAGCAGTACTTC. This sequence encodes CASSRSGLAAQSSYEQYF. This sequence joins TRBV27 and TRBJ2-7, with 11 nucleotides matching TRBD2. Germline V lookup: CDR1 MNHEY, CDR2 SMNVEV (reference sequence). The ends lost 5 bases at V and 0 bases at J; junction bases unmatched: 12. The CDR3 is made up of 18 amino acids.

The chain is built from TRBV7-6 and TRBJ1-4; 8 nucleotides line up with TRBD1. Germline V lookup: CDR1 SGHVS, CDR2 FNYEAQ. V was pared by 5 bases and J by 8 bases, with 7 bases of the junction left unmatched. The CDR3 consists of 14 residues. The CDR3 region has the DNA TGTGCCAGCAGCATTAGGACAGGGAGCGAAAAACTGTTTTTT. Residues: CASSIRTGSEKLFF. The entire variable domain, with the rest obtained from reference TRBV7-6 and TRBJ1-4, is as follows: GAGVSQSPRYKVTKRGQDVALRCDPISGHVSLYWYRQALGQGPEFLTYFNYEAQQDKSGLPNDRFSAERPEGSISTLTIQRTEQRDSAMYRCASSIRTGSEKLFFGSGTQLSVL.

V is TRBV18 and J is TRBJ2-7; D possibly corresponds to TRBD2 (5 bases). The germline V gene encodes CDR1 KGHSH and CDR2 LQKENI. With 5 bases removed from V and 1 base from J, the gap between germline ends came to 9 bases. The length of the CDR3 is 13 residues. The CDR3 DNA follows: TGTGCCAGCTCAATCCCGGGGTCCTACGAGCAGTACTTC. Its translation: CASSIPGSYEQYF.

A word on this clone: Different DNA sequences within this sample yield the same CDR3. CDR3 protein: CASSIPGEGEKLFF. The CDR3 DNA follows: TGTGCCAGTAGTATCCCAGGCGAGGGAGAAAAACTGTTTTTT. The gene calls are TRBV19 and TRBJ1-4, with D hard to call. The germline gives CDR1 LNHDA, CDR2 SQIVND (reference sequence). Trimming took 3 bases from V and 8 from J, leaving 13 bases between them. The CDR3 is 14 amino acids. The full variable domain, rest sourced from reference TRBV19 and TRBJ1-4, is DGGITQSPKYLFRKEGQNVTLSCEQNLNHDAMYWYRQDPGQGLRLIYYSQIVNDFQKGDIAEGYSVSREKKESFPLTVTSAQKNPTAFYLCASSIPGEGEKLFFGSGTQLSVL.

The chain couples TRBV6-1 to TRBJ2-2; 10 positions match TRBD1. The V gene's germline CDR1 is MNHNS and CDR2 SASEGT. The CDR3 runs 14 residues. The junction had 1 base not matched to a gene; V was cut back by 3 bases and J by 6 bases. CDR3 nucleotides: TGTGCCAGCAGTGACGGGACAGGGGCCGGGGAGCTGTTTTTT. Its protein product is CASSDGTGAGELFF.

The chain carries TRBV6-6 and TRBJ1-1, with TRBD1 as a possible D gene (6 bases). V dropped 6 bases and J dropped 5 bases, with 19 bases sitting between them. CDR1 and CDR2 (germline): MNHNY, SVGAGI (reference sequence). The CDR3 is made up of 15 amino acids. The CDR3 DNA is TGTGCCAGCAGATCCAAGGGGGGGATGAGGACTGAAGCTTTCTTT. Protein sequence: CASRSKGGMRTEAFF.

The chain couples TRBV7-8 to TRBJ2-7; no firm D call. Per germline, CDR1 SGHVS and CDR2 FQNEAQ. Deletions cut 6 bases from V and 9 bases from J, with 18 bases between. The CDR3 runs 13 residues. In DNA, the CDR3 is TGTGCCAGCAGAGCCCATCCCGTTTCCGTGCAGTACTTC. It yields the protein CASRAHPVSVQYF.

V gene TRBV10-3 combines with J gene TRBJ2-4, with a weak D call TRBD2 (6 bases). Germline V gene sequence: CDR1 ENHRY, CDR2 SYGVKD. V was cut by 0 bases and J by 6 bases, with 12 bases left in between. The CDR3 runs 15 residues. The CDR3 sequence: CAISESGGLINIQYF. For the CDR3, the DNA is TGTGCCATCAGTGAGTCGGGGGGACTGATAAACATTCAGTACTTC.

The CDR3 coding sequence is TGTGCCAGCAGCCGAGAATACTACGAGCAGTACTTC. Translation: CASSREYYEQYF. The V call is TRBV13, the J call TRBJ2-7; D gene uncertain. Trimming shortened V by 5 bases and J by 3 bases, and 8 bases separated the two germline ends. Germline assignment: CDR1 PRHDT and CDR2 FYEKMQ (reference sequence). The CDR3 loop spans 12 amino acids.